One and the same sample provided the 19 T cell receptor beta chains below, sequenced in a study of cytomegalovirus exposure and HLA in healthy donors. The PCR was carried out with 60 Vbeta primers and 13 Jbeta primers. TCRdb keeps only in-frame clones here, not all; method: immunoSEQ multiplex PCR. The sample has 60,000 to 75,000 clones, around 89% seen once; the top ten hold around an eighth. Sequenced sample: PBMCs. Receptor source: a woman aged 25 to 45 in good health and CMV-seropositive.

This clone was counted between two and nine times. The chain couples TRBV27 to TRBJ2-2, with 7 bases identical to TRBD2. This CDR3 has 16 residues. Germline assignment: CDR1 MNHEY and CDR2 SMNVEV (reference sequence). Germline trimming cut 5 bases from V and 6 bases from J; bases unmatched to any gene: 12. CDR3 bases: TGTGCCAGCAGTCGACTGAGGGACTACGGCCCCGGGGAGCTGTTTTTT. Encoded protein: CASSRLRDYGPGELFF.

The chain combines TRBV28 with TRBJ2-5, with TRBD2 identical over 14 bases. Gene TRBJ2-7 matches the end of the DNA better, so the J call may be wrong. There are 17 residues in the CDR3. Germline V lookup: CDR1 MDHEN, CDR2 SYDVKM. DNA for the CDR3: TGTGCCAGCAGTACCGGGACTAGCGGGAGTCGGTCCTACGAGCAGTACTTC. As protein: CASSTGTSGSRSYEQYF.

This clone has just one count. The chain links TRBV2 to TRBJ2-3; 8 positions match TRBD1. V lost 3 bases to trimming and J lost 5 bases; unmatched junction nucleotides: 7. The CDR3 extends over 15 amino acids. The germline V gene encodes CDR1 SNHLY and CDR2 FYNNEI. The CDR3 nucleotides are TGTGCCAGCAGTGAGCTTGGACAGGGAATAGATACGCAGTATTTT. It yields the protein CASSELGQGIDTQYF. Full variable domain (remainder filled in from reference TRBV2 and TRBJ2-3): EPEVTQTPSHQVTQMGQEVILRCVPISNHLYFYWYRQILGQKVEFLVSFYNNEISEKSEIFDDQFSVERPDGSNFTLKIRSTKLEDSAMYFCASSELGQGIDTQYFGPGTRLTVL.

Note on this clone: The sample holds other DNA sequences that translate to the same CDR3. This chain links TRBV5-1 with TRBJ2-1, with 14 bases matching TRBD2. The CDR3 has 13 residues. Losses at the gene ends were 9 bases for V and 8 bases for J; bases not matched to a gene: 4. Germline assignment: CDR1 SGHRS and CDR2 YFSETQ. As DNA, the CDR3 is TGCGCCACCGGACTAGCGGGAGGCGATGAGCAGTTCTTC. This codes for CATGLAGGDEQFF.

The chain employs TRBV30 and TRBJ2-1; TRBD1 aligns across 7 bases. J gave up 6 bases and V 2 bases, and 19 bases lay outside the gene matches. Germline lookup yields CDR1 GTSNPN and CDR2 SVGIG (reference sequence). This CDR3 has 18 amino acids. CDR3 loop: CAWSPPRRRQGKVNEQFF. DNA of the CDR3: TGTGCCTGGAGTCCCCCTCGACGACGACAGGGTAAGGTCAATGAGCAGTTCTTC. Supplemented by reference TRBV30 and TRBJ2-1, the full variable domain reads SQTIHQWPATLVQPVGSPLSLECTVEGTSNPNLYWYRQAAGRGLQLLFYSVGIGQISSEVPQNLSASRPQDRQFILSSKKLLLSDSGFYLCAWSPPRRRQGKVNEQFFGPGTRLTVL.

This chain uses TRBV6-5 with TRBJ1-1; D is unclear. This CDR3 is built from 14 residues. Germline V gene lookup returns CDR1 MNHEY and CDR2 SVGAGI. V gave up 1 base and J gave up 2 bases, with 8 bases separating them. CDR3 in DNA: TGTGCCAGCAGTTACTGGGGAGAAAACACTGAAGCTTTCTTT. Amino acid sequence: CASSYWGENTEAFF.

The chain carries TRBV27 and TRBJ1-1, with D tentatively TRBD1 (5 bases). Germline CDR1 is MNHEY and CDR2 is SMNVEV (reference sequence). The CDR3 loop spans 14 amino acids. The V end lost 6 bases, the J end lost 2 bases, and 13 bases lay between the germline ends. DNA for the CDR3: TGTGCCAGCAGAACTCAGGGCGTTAACACTGAAGCTTTCTTT. Protein sequence: CASRTQGVNTEAFF.

V and J are TRBV18 and TRBJ2-1, with a tentative D call TRBD2 (5 bases). The CDR3 length is 15 residues. Germline V lookup: CDR1 KGHSH, CDR2 LQKENI. V was pared by 0 bases and J by 1 base, with 7 bases between. Here the CDR3 reads CASSPPPGSYNEQFF. CDR3 DNA sequence: TGTGCCAGCTCACCACCTCCGGGGTCCTACAATGAGCAGTTCTTC. The full variable domain, with the rest looked up from reference TRBV18 and TRBJ2-1, is NAGVMQNPRHLVRRRGQEARLRCSPMKGHSHVYWYRQLPEEGLKFMVYLQKENIIDESGMPKERFSAEFPKEGPSILRIQQVVRGDSAAYFCASSPPPGSYNEQFFGPGTRLTVL.

The CDR3 region has the DNA TGTGCCAGCAGCTTAGGACGGGGGAGCACTGAAGCTTTCTTT. Translating gives CASSLGRGSTEAFF. The V and J genes are TRBV7-2 and TRBJ1-1; D is possibly TRBD1 (5 bases). CDR3 size: 14 residues. V dropped 1 base and J dropped 4 bases, with 10 bases sitting between them. CDR1 is SGHTA and CDR2 is FQGNSA in the germline V gene.

This clone was observed once. V is TRBV5-6 and J is TRBJ1-3; D gene uncertain. V lost 5 bases and J lost 4, with 13 bases in between. The germline gives CDR1 SGHDT, CDR2 YYEEEE. The CDR3 runs to 14 residues. The CDR3 nucleotides are TGTGCCAGCAGGCCTCACGGGGTCGGAAACACCATATATTTT. Residues: CASRPHGVGNTIYF.

The chain combines TRBV7-2 with TRBJ2-1, with D tentatively TRBD2 (5 bases). V lost 4 bases, J lost 0 bases, and 10 bases lay in between. CDR3 length equals 15 residues. CDR1 and CDR2 from the germline V gene are SGHTA and FQGNSA. The CDR3 nucleotides read TGTGCCAGCAGCTACGGACTGAGCTCCTACAATGAGCAGTTCTTC. Its translation: CASSYGLSSYNEQFF.

V and J are TRBV5-1 and TRBJ2-1, with a tentative D call TRBD2 (5 bases). Germline CDR1 reads SGHRS; CDR2 reads YFSETQ. This CDR3 has 16 residues. V lost 0 bases, J lost 4 bases, and 14 bases lay in between. The CDR3 bases are TGCGCCAGCAGCTTGGGATTTCTAGCAGCTTACAATGAGCAGTTCTTC. Translating it yields CASSLGFLAAYNEQFF.

CDR3 sequence: CASSEQGGLSNQPQHF. CDR3 DNA sequence: TGTGCCAGCAGTGAACAGGGAGGGTTGAGCAATCAGCCCCAGCATTTT. The gene calls are TRBV6-1 and TRBJ1-5, with a possible D match to TRBD1 (5 bases). The V gene's germline CDR1 is MNHNS and CDR2 SASEGT. The CDR3 runs 16 residues. Trimming pared 2 bases from V and 1 base from J, leaving 12 bases between.

This clone was seen only once. Other DNA sequences in the same sample also yield this CDR3. The chain uses TRBV5-1 and TRBJ2-5, with a weak D call TRBD1 (6 bases). There are 14 residues in the CDR3. With 0 bases removed from V and 4 bases from J, the gap between germline ends came to 10 bases. The germline CDR1 and CDR2 sequences are SGHRS and YFSETQ. The CDR3 region is CASSLAGGSETQYF. The DNA of the CDR3 is TGCGCCAGCAGCTTGGCTGGGGGCTCAGAGACCCAGTACTTC.

The chain combines TRBV27 with TRBJ1-1; tentative D call: TRBD1 (6 bases). Germline V gives CDR1 MNHEY, CDR2 SMNVEV (reference sequence). The CDR3 runs 14 residues. Deletions cut 3 bases from V and 4 bases from J, with 12 bases between. The CDR3 DNA reads TGTGCCAGCAGTTTCATGGGGGGGGCCACTGAAGCTTTCTTT. Translation gives CASSFMGGATEAFF.

CDR3 residues: CASSEALGQVFYGYTF. CDR3 nucleotides: TGTGCCAGCAGTGAAGCGCTAGGACAGGTTTTCTATGGCTACACCTTC. The rearrangement joins TRBV6-1 to TRBJ1-2; 7 nucleotides match TRBD1. The CDR3 length is 16 residues. Germline loops: CDR1 MNHNS, CDR2 SASEGT. V shed 0 bases and J 4 bases; nucleotides not matched to a gene: 8.

This clone was seen just once. The rearrangement joins TRBV6-4 to TRBJ2-7, with a tentative D call TRBD1 (6 bases). The CDR3 is 13 residues long. The V and J ends lost 4 bases and 5 bases respectively, with 12 bases between them. Germline V CDR1 and CDR2: MRHNA, SNTAGT. CDR3: CASSGWGRDEQYF. In DNA form, the CDR3 reads TGTGCCAGCAGTGGGTGGGGGCGCGACGAGCAGTACTTC.

CDR3 in amino acids: CASSLTPSYNEQFF. For the CDR3, the DNA is TGTGCCAGCAGCCTAACCCCCTCCTACAATGAGCAGTTCTTC. The chain links TRBV7-2 to TRBJ2-1, with D uncertain. V was shortened by 5 bases and J by 0 bases, with 8 bases between the two germline ends. Germline assignment: CDR1 SGHTA and CDR2 FQGNSA. This CDR3 is built from 14 residues.

The chain joins TRBV6-1 to TRBJ2-1; TRBD1 is a possible D gene (5 bases). CDR1 MNHNS and CDR2 SASEGT come from the germline V gene. The V gene lost 3 bases and the J gene lost 8 bases, with 14 bases spanning the gap. This CDR3 comprises 14 residues. CDR3 residues: CASSDLGTRDEQFF. CDR3 nucleotides: TGTGCCAGCAGTGATCTAGGAACCAGGGATGAGCAGTTCTTC.